This T cell receptor beta chain was observed in a study of molecular identifiers for immune sequencing clone quantification. Broader study findings: Effector cells had over 98% of their molecules in clones above 20 RNA copies, while naive cells had under 1%.

This clonotype was picked up many times. Its antigen remains unidentified. Between roughly 18,000 and 1,100,000 sorted cells, with 10%, 30% or 50% RNA, yielded naive CD8 libraries. V was pared by 6 bases and J by 0 bases, with 15 bases between. Germline assignment: CDR1 SGHTA and CDR2 FQGNSA. This CDR3 comprises 16 residues. Previously described methods with listed TCR primers produced the bulk TCR libraries. A single record per CDR3 protein comes from TCRdb applying MiXCR to the PCR reads. The repertoire holds about 640,000 distinct CDR3 sequences, just under 20% seen once, with roughly 0.9% in the top ten.

What was sequenced was naive CD8+ T cells from blood, with Jurkat cell RNA spiked in. Sample subset: FACS-sorted CD8+CD4-CCR7+CD45RA+ naive T cells. The chain uses TRBV7-2 and TRBJ1-5, with no clear D. This TCR was sampled from a human donor in good health. Some libraries in this study had Jurkat cell RNA spiked in. The CDR3 nucleotides are TGTGCCAGCAGTCAGCAGGAACGGTATAGCAATCAGCCCCAGCATTTT. It is translated as CASSQQERYSNQPQHF.